This T cell receptor beta chain was recovered during a study of shared clonotypes between healthy human individuals. Study background: There were three CD4 naive, three CD4 memory, two CD8 naive and one CD8 memory plates per donor. Regarding the study as a whole: Naive subsets, compared against memory subsets, generally had larger estimated richness values.

As concerns this clone: Its cognate antigen is unknown.

The CDR3 consists of 15 residues. The germline V and J ends were trimmed by 6 bases and 0 bases, with 11 bases remaining between them. The V gene's germline CDR1 is MNHEY and CDR2 SVGAGI. The study ran the assay at deep level. Generated by immunoSEQ multiplex PCR, the TCRdb table keeps only in-frame clones and is missing some. The table includes roughly 700,000 clones, approximately 79% detected once. The sample taken for sequencing was memory CD4+ T cells sorted from blood. Subset specified: CD45RA-negative fraction. The receptor's source is a woman younger than 45 in good health. The rearrangement uses TRBV6-5 and TRBJ1-4, with D perhaps TRBD1 (5 bases). The CDR3 spells CASRPGPPTNEKLFF. The DNA for the CDR3 is TGTGCCAGCAGACCAGGGCCTCCAACTAATGAAAAACTGTTTTTT.